This T cell receptor beta chain was profiled in a study of shared clonotypes between healthy human individuals. Repertoires were generated with immunoSEQ multiplex PCR, while TCRdb's copy carries only in-frame clones and drops some. The sample shows approximately 1,500,000 clones, approximately 98% of them seen only once. Germline assignment: CDR1 MDHEN and CDR2 SYDVKM. This CDR3 comprises 13 residues. V gave up 9 bases and J gave up 9 bases; unmatched junction bases: 10. This clone was seen a single time. This clonotype was sampled from a young man in good health. V gene TRBV28 combines with J gene TRBJ2-1, with 8 bases matching TRBD2. Material for sequencing was naive CD4+ T cells sorted from blood. Subset meaning: CD45RA+ positively selected. Here the CDR3 DNA reads TGTGCCAGTGAGCGGGAGAAGGGGTTTGAGCAGTTCTTC. Its protein product is CASEREKGFEQFF.